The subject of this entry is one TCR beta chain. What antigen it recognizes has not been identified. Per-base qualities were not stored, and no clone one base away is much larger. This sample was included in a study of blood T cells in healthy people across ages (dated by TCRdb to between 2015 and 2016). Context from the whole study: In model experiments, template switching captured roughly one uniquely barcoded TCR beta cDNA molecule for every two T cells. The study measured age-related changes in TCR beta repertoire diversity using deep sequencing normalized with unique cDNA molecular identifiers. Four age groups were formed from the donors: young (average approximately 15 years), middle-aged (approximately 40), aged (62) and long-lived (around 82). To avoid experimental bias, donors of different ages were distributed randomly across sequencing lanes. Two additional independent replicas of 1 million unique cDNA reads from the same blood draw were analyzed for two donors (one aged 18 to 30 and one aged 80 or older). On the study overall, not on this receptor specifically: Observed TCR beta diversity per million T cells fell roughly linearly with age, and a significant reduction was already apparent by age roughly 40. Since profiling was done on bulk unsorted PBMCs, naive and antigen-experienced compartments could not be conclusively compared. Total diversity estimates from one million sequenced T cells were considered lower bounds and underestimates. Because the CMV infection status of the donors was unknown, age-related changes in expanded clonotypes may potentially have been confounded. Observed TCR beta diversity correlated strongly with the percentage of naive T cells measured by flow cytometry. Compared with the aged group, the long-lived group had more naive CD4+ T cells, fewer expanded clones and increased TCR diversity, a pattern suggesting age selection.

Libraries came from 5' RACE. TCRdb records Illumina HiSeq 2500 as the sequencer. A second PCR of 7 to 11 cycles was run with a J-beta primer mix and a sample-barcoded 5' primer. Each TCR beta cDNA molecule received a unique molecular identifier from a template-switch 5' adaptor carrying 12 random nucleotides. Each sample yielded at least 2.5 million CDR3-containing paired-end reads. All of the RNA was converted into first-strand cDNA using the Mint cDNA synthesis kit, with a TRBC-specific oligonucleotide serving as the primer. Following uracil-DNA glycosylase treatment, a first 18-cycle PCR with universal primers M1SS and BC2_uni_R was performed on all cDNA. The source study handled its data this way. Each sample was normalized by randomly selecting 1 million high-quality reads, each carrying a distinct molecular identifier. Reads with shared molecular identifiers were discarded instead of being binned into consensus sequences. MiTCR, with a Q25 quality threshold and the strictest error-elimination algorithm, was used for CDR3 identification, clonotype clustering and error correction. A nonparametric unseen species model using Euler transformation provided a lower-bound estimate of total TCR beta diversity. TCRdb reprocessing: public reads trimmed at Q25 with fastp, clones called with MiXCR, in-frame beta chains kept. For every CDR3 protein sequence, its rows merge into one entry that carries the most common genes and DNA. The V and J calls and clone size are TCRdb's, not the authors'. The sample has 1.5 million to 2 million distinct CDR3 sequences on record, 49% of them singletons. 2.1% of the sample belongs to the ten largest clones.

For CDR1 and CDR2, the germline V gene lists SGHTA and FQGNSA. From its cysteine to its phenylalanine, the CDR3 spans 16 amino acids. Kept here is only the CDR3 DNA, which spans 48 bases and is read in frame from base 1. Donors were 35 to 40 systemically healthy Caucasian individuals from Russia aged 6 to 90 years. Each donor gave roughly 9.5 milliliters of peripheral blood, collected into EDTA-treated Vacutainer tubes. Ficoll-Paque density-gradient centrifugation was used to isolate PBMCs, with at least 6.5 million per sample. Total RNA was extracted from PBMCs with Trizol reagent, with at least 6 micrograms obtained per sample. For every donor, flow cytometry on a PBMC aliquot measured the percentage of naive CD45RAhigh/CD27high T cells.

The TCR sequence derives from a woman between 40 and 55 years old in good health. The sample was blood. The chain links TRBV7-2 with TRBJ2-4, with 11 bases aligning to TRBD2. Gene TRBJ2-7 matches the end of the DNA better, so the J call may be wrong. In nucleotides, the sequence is TGTGCCAGCAGCCCCGGGACTAGCGGACCTCTATACGAGCAGTACTTC. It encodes CASSPGTSGPLYEQYF.